This section outlines one TCR beta chain sequence together with its context. The germline V gene encodes CDR1 MNHEY and CDR2 SVGAGI. The CDR3 runs to 14 residues. The V and J ends lost 5 bases and 5 bases respectively, with 15 bases between them. These data belong to a study of OX40 agonist ivuxolimab in advanced cancers. Study at large: Mean age around 64 years, range roughly 20 to 85; 82.7% male.

The table came from immunoSEQ multiplex PCR; TCRdb's copy has only in-frame clones and leaves some out. The data contain about 73,000 clones, 92% of them seen just once; the ten biggest clones take up under 10%. Sequencing was performed on CD4+ or CD8+ T cells sorted from blood, taken in a trial of the OX40 agonist ivuxolimab. The clonotype originates from an adult with an advanced solid tumor such as melanoma, head and neck, liver or kidney cancer. The chain carries TRBV6-5 and TRBJ2-5; D possibly uses TRBD1 or TRBD2 (6 bases each). This CDR3 reads CASSALGGMETQYF. The CDR3 coding sequence is TGTGCCAGCAGTGCCCTCGGGGGCATGGAGACCCAGTACTTC.